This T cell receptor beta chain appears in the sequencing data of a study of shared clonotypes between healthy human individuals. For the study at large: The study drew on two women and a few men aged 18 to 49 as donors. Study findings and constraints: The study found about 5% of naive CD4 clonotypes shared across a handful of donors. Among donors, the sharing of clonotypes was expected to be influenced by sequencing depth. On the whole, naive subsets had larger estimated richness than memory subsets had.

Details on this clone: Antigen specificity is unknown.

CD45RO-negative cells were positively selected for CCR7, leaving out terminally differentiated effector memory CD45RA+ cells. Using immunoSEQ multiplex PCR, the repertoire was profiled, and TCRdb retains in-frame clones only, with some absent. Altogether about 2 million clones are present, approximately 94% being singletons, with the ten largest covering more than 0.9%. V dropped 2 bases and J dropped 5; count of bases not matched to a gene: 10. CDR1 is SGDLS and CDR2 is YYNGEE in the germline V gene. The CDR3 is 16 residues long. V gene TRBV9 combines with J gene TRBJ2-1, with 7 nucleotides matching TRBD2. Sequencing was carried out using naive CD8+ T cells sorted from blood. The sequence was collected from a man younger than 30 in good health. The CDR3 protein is CASSVRVSGLNNEQFF. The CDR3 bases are TGTGCCAGCAGCGTCCGGGTTAGCGGGCTGAACAATGAGCAGTTCTTC.